What follows are 18 T cell receptor beta chains derived from one specimen sequenced in a study of cytomegalovirus exposure and HLA in healthy donors. Researchers ran the PCR with 60 Vbeta and 13 Jbeta primers. The method was immunoSEQ multiplex PCR; TCRdb's version includes in-frame clones alone and lacks a portion of them. Of around 180,000 clones listed, 75% to 85% are singletons. Sequencing was carried out using PBMCs. The origin of the receptors is a woman in her 30s in good health and CMV-seropositive.

The gene calls are TRBV14 and TRBJ2-7, with D perhaps TRBD1 (6 bases). V lost 0 bases to trimming and J lost 5 bases, with 14 bases between them. The CDR3 totals 15 residues. Per germline, CDR1 SGHDN and CDR2 FVKESK. CDR3 residues: CASSQDLGAGDEQYF. For the CDR3, the DNA is TGTGCCAGCAGCCAAGATCTGGGGGCAGGGGACGAGCAGTACTTC.

The V gene is TRBV15, the J gene TRBJ2-7, with D hard to call. Per the germline V gene, CDR1 is LNHNV and CDR2 is YYDKDF (reference sequence). This CDR3 spans 12 amino acids. Trimming left V 0 bases short and J 3 bases short, with 3 bases between. CDR3 loop: CATSRDYYEQYF. The DNA of the CDR3 is TGTGCCACCAGCAGAGACTACTACGAGCAGTACTTC.

The genes are TRBV11-3 and TRBJ2-2; 7 bases are shared with TRBD1. Per germline, CDR1 SGHNT and CDR2 YENEEA. V shed 1 base, J shed 0 bases, and the junction held 2 bases outside the gene matches. The CDR3 sequence is 16 residues long. The CDR3 sequence: CASSLVGQTNTGELFF. The CDR3 bases are TGTGCCAGCAGCTTAGTGGGACAGACGAACACCGGGGAGCTGTTTTTT. Together with reference TRBV11-3 and TRBJ2-2, the CDR3 gives the full variable domain: EAGVVQSPRYKIIEKKQPVAFWCNPISGHNTLYWYLQNLGQGPELLIRYENEEAVDDSQLPKDRFSAERLKGVDSTLKIQPAELGDSAVYLCASSLVGQTNTGELFFGEGSRLTVL.

V gene TRBV7-2 combines with J gene TRBJ2-3, with D possibly matching TRBD2 (5 bases). V was trimmed by 6 bases and J by 0 bases, leaving 10 bases between them. The CDR3 is 14 amino acids. Germline-derived CDR1 and CDR2 are SGHTA and FQGNSA. The CDR3: CASRQGGSTDTQYF. CDR3 DNA sequence: TGTGCCAGCAGACAAGGCGGGAGCACAGATACGCAGTATTTT.

The rearrangement links TRBV27 to TRBJ2-7; 9 bases align to TRBD1. Germline assignment: CDR1 MNHEY and CDR2 SMNVEV (reference sequence). With V trimmed by 4 bases and J by 6 bases, 13 bases remained unmatched. This CDR3 spans 16 amino acids. DNA for the CDR3: TGTGCCAGCAGTTCCCCTCAGGGACAGGGTAATCCCGAGCAGTACTTC. It codes for CASSSPQGQGNPEQYF.

The rearrangement links TRBV5-1 to TRBJ2-3; TRBD2 aligns across 7 bases. The length of the CDR3 is 15 residues. The V gene's germline CDR1 is SGHRS and CDR2 YFSETQ. Trimming took 4 bases from V and 0 from J; bases not matched to a gene: 5. The CDR3 DNA is TGCGCCAGCAGCCCCGGGACTACTAGCACAGATACGCAGTATTTT. Translated: CASSPGTTSTDTQYF.

The chain combines TRBV6-5 with TRBJ1-1; 8 bases map to TRBD1. Trimming cost V 1 base and J 4 bases; bases outside gene matches: 8. CDR3 length equals 16 residues. CDR1 is MNHEY and CDR2 is SVGAGI in the germline V gene. CDR3 loop: CASSYYGQGSSTEAFF. CDR3 in DNA: TGTGCCAGCAGTTACTATGGACAGGGATCGAGCACTGAAGCTTTCTTT.

The chain joins TRBV6-6 to TRBJ2-7, with a possible D match to TRBD1 (5 bases). V lost 6 bases and J 3 bases, leaving 15 bases between the germline ends. In germline, CDR1 is MNHNY, CDR2 SVGAGI (reference sequence). The CDR3 covers 14 residues. The CDR3 spells CASSSGPMSYEQYF. The CDR3 DNA follows: TGTGCCAGCAGCTCAGGGCCTATGAGCTACGAGCAGTACTTC.

CDR3 nucleotides: TGTGCCAGTAACCGGGACAGAGAGCTCGGGGCTTTCTTT. Amino acid sequence: CASNRDRELGAFF. This chain links TRBV19 with TRBJ1-1; TRBD1 aligns across 7 bases. V lost 7 bases and J lost 11; bases outside the gene matches: 13. CDR1 is LNHDA, CDR2 SQIVND, per germline (reference sequence). The CDR3 has 13 amino acids.

This chain connects TRBV2 to TRBJ2-6; tentative D call: TRBD2 (6 bases). The CDR3 loop spans 16 amino acids. With 4 bases removed from V and 0 bases from J, the gap between germline ends came to 10 bases. The germline gives CDR1 SNHLY, CDR2 FYNNEI. The CDR3 sequence: CASSGLGISGANVLTF. Here the CDR3 DNA reads TGTGCCAGCAGTGGACTAGGAATCTCTGGGGCCAACGTCCTGACTTTC. The whole variable domain, filled in from reference TRBV2 and TRBJ2-6, reads EPEVTQTPSHQVTQMGQEVILRCVPISNHLYFYWYRQILGQKVEFLVSFYNNEISEKSEIFDDQFSVERPDGSNFTLKIRSTKLEDSAMYFCASSGLGISGANVLTFGAGSRLTVL.

The chain uses TRBV7-2 and TRBJ2-7, with D perhaps matching TRBD2 (5 bases). V was trimmed by 3 bases and J by 10 bases, leaving 10 bases between them. The CDR3 sequence is 11 residues long. Germline-derived CDR1 and CDR2 are SGHTA and FQGNSA. The CDR3 DNA follows: TGTGCCAGCAGCTTGACTACGAAACAGTACTTC. Its protein is CASSLTTKQYF.

The chain combines TRBV5-1 with TRBJ2-1, with D tentatively TRBD2 (6 bases). Trimming left V 3 bases short and J 8 bases short, with 9 bases between. CDR3 length: 12 amino acids. The germline V gene has CDR1 SGHRS and CDR2 YFSETQ. CDR3 coding DNA: TGCGCCAGCAGCTCTGAGCGGGATGAGCAGTTCTTC. This gives the protein CASSSERDEQFF.

V usage is TRBV7-2 and J usage is TRBJ2-7, with 8 bases fitting TRBD2. V was pared by 5 bases and J by 0 bases, with 3 bases of the junction left unmatched. CDR3 size: 14 residues. Germline CDR1 is SGHTA and CDR2 is FQGNSA. CDR3: CASSPLADSYEQYF. The DNA of the CDR3 is TGTGCCAGCAGCCCACTAGCGGACTCCTACGAGCAGTACTTC. Variable domain in full (rest from reference TRBV7-2 and TRBJ2-7): GAGVSQSPSNKVTEKGKDVELRCDPISGHTALYWYRQSLGQGLEFLIYFQGNSAPDKSGLPSDRFSAERTGGSVSTLTIQRTQQEDSAVYLCASSPLADSYEQYFGPGTRLTVT.

The rearrangement links TRBV7-8 to TRBJ2-2, with 8 bases identical to TRBD1. Per germline, CDR1 SGHVS and CDR2 FQNEAQ. The V and J ends lost 6 bases and 1 base, in that order; junction bases with no gene match: 7. This CDR3 contains 16 residues. The CDR3: CASRTQGALNTGELFF. The CDR3 coding sequence is TGTGCCAGCAGGACCCAGGGGGCCCTGAACACCGGGGAGCTGTTTTTT.

The CDR3 nucleotides read TGTGCCAGCAGCACCGCTACTAGTTACAATGAGCAGTTCTTC. Encoded protein: CASSTATSYNEQFF. J is TRBJ2-1 and V is TRBV7-9; possible D gene TRBD2, 5 bases. Germline assignment: CDR1 SEHNR and CDR2 FQNEAQ (reference sequence). Between the trimmed V and J ends, which lost 5 bases and 4 bases, there was a span of 12 bases. The CDR3 length is 14 residues.

The chain combines TRBV30 with TRBJ2-5, with a tentative D call TRBD1 (6 bases). CDR3 length: 13 amino acids. Trimming removed 2 bases at V and 4 bases at J, with 11 bases between. From germline, CDR1 is GTSNPN and CDR2 SVGIG (reference sequence). The CDR3, as DNA: TGTGCCTGGAGTTCCATCAGGGGAGAGACCCAGTACTTC. It encodes CAWSSIRGETQYF.

V and J are TRBV2 and TRBJ2-3; TRBD2 matches at 11 bases. The CDR3 sequence is 14 residues long. V lost 8 bases to trimming and J lost 5 bases; unmatched junction nucleotides: 6. CDR1 SNHLY and CDR2 FYNNEI come from the germline V gene. CDR3 nucleotide sequence: TGTGCCAGCCGGCTAGCGGGAGGTGGAGATACGCAGTATTTT. Translation: CASRLAGGGDTQYF.

V is TRBV21-1 and J is TRBJ2-3; the table assigns TRBD2, which was not confirmed against the DNA. TRBV21-1 is annotated as a pseudogene. This CDR3 is 16 amino acids long. This CDR3 reads CASSNWSGGPTDTQYF. The CDR3 DNA is TGTGCCAGCAGCAATTGGTCGGGAGGGCCAACAGATACGCAGTATTTT.